A selection of T cell receptor beta chains follows, all from one sample in a study of Ad26.COV2.S vaccination and SARS-CoV-2 variants. Repertoires were generated with immunoSEQ multiplex PCR, while TCRdb's copy carries only in-frame clones and drops some. The sample lists 350,000 to 400,000 clones, approximately 91% occurring once. The input for sequencing was peripheral blood, taken in a trial of Ad26.COV2.S vaccine versus placebo. The receptors derive from a person between 18 and 65 years old who received the Ad26.COV2.S COVID-19 vaccine or a placebo. Each CDR3 is given with its conserved first and last residue. Fields, in order: clone size, CDR3 length, D gene, V gene, J gene, CDR3 protein, CDR3 DNA. A D gene is named only where the DNA matches it firmly. Not every row has a clone size; where given, it reads once, few, many or a size class.

size: -; length: 19; D: TRBD2; V: TRBV7-8; J: TRBJ2-3; CDR3: CASSLFVGSGGGLTDTQYF; DNA: TGTGCCAGCAGCTTATTCGTTGGTAGCGGGGGGGGACTCACAGATACGCAGTATTTT
size: -; length: 12; D: -; V: TRBV25-1; J: TRBJ1-2; CDR3: CATSWSSVGYTF; DNA: TGTGCCACCTCTTGGAGTAGTGTAGGCTACACCTTC
size: -; length: 11; D: -; V: TRBV6-5; J: TRBJ1-1; CDR3: CASRMNTEAFF; DNA: TGTGCCAGCAGGATGAACACTGAAGCTTTCTTT
size: -; length: 12; D: -; V: TRBV6-5; J: TRBJ1-1; CDR3: CASSYIGGEAFF; DNA: TGTGCCAGCAGTTACATCGGCGGTGAAGCTTTCTTT
size: -; length: 12; D: -; V: TRBV27; J: TRBJ2-7; CDR3: CASRAFNYEQYF; DNA: TGTGCCAGCCGGGCCTTTAACTACGAGCAGTACTTC
size: -; length: 16; D: -; V: TRBV4-3; J: TRBJ2-1; CDR3: CASSQDRGLTSGEQFF; DNA: TGCGCCAGCAGCCAAGATAGGGGACTCACCTCGGGAGAGCAGTTCTTC
size: -; length: 14; D: TRBD1; V: TRBV10-2; J: TRBJ1-3; CDR3: CASSDRGLGNTIYF; DNA: TGCGCCAGTTCCGACAGGGGGCTCGGAAACACCATATATTTT
size: -; length: 13; D: TRBD1; V: TRBV5-5; J: TRBJ1-6; CDR3: CASSPAGGSPLHF; DNA: TGTGCCAGCAGCCCCGCAGGGGGTTCACCCCTCCACTTT
size: few; length: 11; D: -; V: TRBV7-8; J: TRBJ2-2; CDR3: CASTNTGELFF; DNA: TGTGCCAGCACCAACACCGGGGAGCTGTTTTTT
size: -; length: 13; D: -; V: TRBV7-9; J: TRBJ1-1; CDR3: CASSLGWDSEAFF; DNA: TGTGCCAGCAGCTTAGGCTGGGACTCCGAAGCTTTCTTT
size: -; length: 14; D: TRBD1; V: TRBV7-9; J: TRBJ1-1; CDR3: CASSLGQMNTEAFF; DNA: TGTGCCAGCAGCTTGGGACAGATGAACACTGAAGCTTTCTTT
size: -; length: 14; D: TRBD1; V: TRBV6-6; J: TRBJ2-1; CDR3: CASSDGQGNYEQFF; DNA: TGTGCCAGCAGCGACGGACAGGGGAACTATGAGCAGTTCTTC
size: -; length: 14; D: -; V: TRBV18; J: TRBJ2-3; CDR3: CASSPDRSTDTQYF; DNA: TGTGCCAGCTCACCAGACAGAAGCACAGATACGCAGTATTTT
size: -; length: 14; D: -; V: TRBV7-2; J: TRBJ1-2; CDR3: CASSYGGLNYGYTF; DNA: TGTGCCAGCAGCTACGGGGGACTTAACTATGGCTACACCTTC
size: once; length: 13; D: TRBD2; V: TRBV7-9; J: TRBJ2-7; CDR3: CASSFPGGHEQYF; DNA: TGTGCCAGCAGCTTTCCGGGAGGCCACGAGCAGTACTTC
size: -; length: 11; D: -; V: TRBV6-6; J: TRBJ1-1; CDR3: CASSYRPEAFF; DNA: TGTGCCAGCAGTTACCGACCTGAAGCTTTCTTT
size: -; length: 15; D: -; V: TRBV6-2/TRBV6-3; J: TRBJ1-1; CDR3: CASTPPVLVKPEAFF; DNA: TGTGCCAGCACCCCTCCGGTTTTAGTCAAACCTGAAGCTTTCTTT
size: -; length: 15; D: TRBD2; V: TRBV5-6; J: TRBJ2-7; CDR3: CASSFRSGANYEQYF; DNA: TGTGCCAGCAGCTTTAGGAGCGGGGCAAACTACGAGCAGTACTTC
size: -; length: 14; D: -; V: TRBV6-5; J: TRBJ1-5; CDR3: CASSFTGLDQPQHF; DNA: TGTGCCAGCAGTTTCACCGGGCTCGATCAGCCCCAGCATTTT
size: -; length: 13; D: -; V: TRBV4-1; J: TRBJ1-5; CDR3: CASSGGKGKPQHF; DNA: TGCGCCAGCAGCGGCGGGAAGGGAAAGCCCCAGCATTTT
size: -; length: 15; D: -; V: TRBV5-6; J: TRBJ1-5; CDR3: CASSGRGGGNQPQHF; DNA: TGTGCCAGCAGCGGTAGGGGGGGCGGCAATCAGCCCCAGCATTTT
size: -; length: 14; D: -; V: TRBV30; J: TRBJ1-1; CDR3: CAWSLKGGDTEAFF; DNA: TGTGCCTGGAGTTTAAAGGGTGGGGACACTGAAGCTTTCTTT
size: -; length: 12; D: -; V: TRBV6-7; J: TRBJ2-1; CDR3: CASSYSRNEQFF; DNA: TGTGCCAGCAGTTACTCTCGGAATGAGCAGTTCTTC
size: -; length: 13; D: -; V: TRBV5-4; J: TRBJ2-1; CDR3: CASSSAGYNEQFF; DNA: TGTGCCAGCAGCTCAGCAGGCTACAATGAGCAGTTCTTC
size: -; length: 12; D: -; V: TRBV11-3; J: TRBJ2-5; CDR3: CASSPRQETQYF; DNA: TGTGCCAGCAGCCCACGCCAAGAGACCCAGTACTTC
size: -; length: 13; D: -; V: TRBV24-1; J: TRBJ2-1; CDR3: CATSGDWGNEQFF; DNA: TGTGCCACCAGTGGGGACTGGGGCAATGAGCAGTTCTTC
size: -; length: 14; D: -; V: TRBV4-1; J: TRBJ2-5; CDR3: CASSQHEGMETQYF; DNA: TGCGCCAGCAGCCAACACGAGGGGATGGAGACCCAGTACTTC
size: -; length: 19; D: -; V: TRBV18; J: TRBJ2-2; CDR3: CASSRVPARAWGSTGELFF; DNA: TGTGCCAGCTCACGCGTACCGGCCCGGGCCTGGGGGAGCACCGGGGAGCTGTTTTTT
size: -; length: 15; D: TRBD2; V: TRBV25-1; J: TRBJ2-5; CDR3: CASSNFGGAAETQYF; DNA: TGTGCCAGCAGTAATTTCGGGGGGGCAGCAGAGACCCAGTACTTC
size: -; length: 14; D: -; V: TRBV5-1; J: TRBJ2-5; CDR3: CASSPPGRGETQYF; DNA: TGCGCCAGCAGCCCTCCCGGCAGGGGTGAGACCCAGTACTTC
size: -; length: 15; D: TRBD1; V: TRBV15; J: TRBJ2-7; CDR3: CATSRDRQGAYEQYF; DNA: TGTGCCACCAGCAGAGATCGCCAGGGGGCCTACGAGCAGTACTTC
size: -; length: 15; D: TRBD2; V: TRBV3-1/TRBV3-2; J: TRBJ2-7; CDR3: CASRQLAGGTYEQYF; DNA: TGTGCCAGCAGGCAACTAGCGGGGGGGACCTACGAGCAGTACTTC
size: -; length: 14; D: TRBD1; V: TRBV2; J: TRBJ2-1; CDR3: CATRGTGRRNEQFF; DNA: TGTGCCACCCGTGGGACAGGGAGGCGCAATGAGCAGTTCTTC
size: -; length: 13; D: -; V: TRBV6-5; J: TRBJ1-4; CDR3: CASSSSGSEKLFF; DNA: TGTGCCAGCAGTTCGAGTGGGTCTGAAAAACTGTTTTTT
size: once; length: 17; D: -; V: TRBV19; J: TRBJ1-5; CDR3: CASSIFVSTTPTQPQHF; DNA: TGTGCCAGTAGTATTTTCGTGTCGACAACTCCAACACAGCCCCAGCATTTT
size: -; length: 14; D: -; V: TRBV5-5; J: TRBJ1-6; CDR3: CASSPDPEGSPLHF; DNA: TGTGCCAGCAGCCCTGACCCGGAGGGTTCACCCCTCCACTTT
size: once; length: 16; D: -; V: TRBV3-1/TRBV3-2; J: TRBJ2-2; CDR3: CASSQGDDMNTGELFF; DNA: TGTGCCAGCAGCCAAGGAGACGACATGAACACCGGGGAGCTGTTTTTT
size: once; length: 14; D: TRBD1; V: TRBV3-1/TRBV3-2; J: TRBJ1-1; CDR3: CASSQGQGDTEAFF; DNA: TGTGCCAGCAGCCAAGGACAGGGGGACACTGAAGCTTTCTTT
size: -; length: 13; D: TRBD1; V: TRBV29-1; J: TRBJ2-7; CDR3: CSASGGPSYEQYF; DNA: TGCAGCGCTTCAGGGGGCCCCTCCTACGAGCAGTACTTC
size: -; length: 14; D: TRBD2; V: TRBV9; J: TRBJ2-5; CDR3: CASSQAGGQETQYF; DNA: TGTGCCAGCAGCCAAGCGGGGGGGCAAGAGACCCAGTACTTC
size: -; length: 14; D: -; V: TRBV15; J: TRBJ1-6; CDR3: CATSRDKQGSPLHF; DNA: TGTGCCACCAGCAGAGATAAGCAGGGGTCACCCCTCCACTTT
size: -; length: 15; D: -; V: TRBV18; J: TRBJ1-4; CDR3: CASSPNQATNEKLFF; DNA: TGTGCCAGCTCACCAAACCAGGCAACTAATGAAAAACTGTTTTTT
size: few; length: 17; D: TRBD1; V: TRBV7-9; J: TRBJ1-2; CDR3: CASSPRTGSIISYGYTF; DNA: TGTGCCAGCAGCCCGCGGACAGGGTCCATTATCTCCTATGGCTACACCTTC
size: many; length: 15; D: -; V: TRBV19; J: TRBJ1-5; CDR3: CASSIAGDSNQPQHF; DNA: TGTGCCAGTAGTATCGCCGGGGATAGCAATCAGCCCCAGCATTTT
size: -; length: 16; D: TRBD2; V: TRBV11-1; J: TRBJ2-7; CDR3: CASSRASSGGFYEQYF; DNA: TGTGCCAGCAGCCGGGCCTCTTCGGGGGGATTTTACGAGCAGTACTTC
size: -; length: 11; D: -; V: TRBV12-3/TRBV12-4; J: TRBJ2-1; CDR3: CASSPRDEQFF; DNA: TGTGCCAGCAGTCCTCGTGATGAGCAGTTCTTC
size: -; length: 14; D: -; V: TRBV11-3; J: TRBJ1-1; CDR3: CASSFSGLTTEAFF; DNA: TGTGCCAGCAGCTTTTCCGGGTTGACCACTGAAGCTTTCTTT
size: -; length: 14; D: TRBD2; V: TRBV30; J: TRBJ2-3; CDR3: CAWSGSGGTDTQYF; DNA: TGTGCCTGGAGCGGTAGCGGGGGCACAGATACGCAGTATTTT
size: -; length: 16; D: -; V: TRBV19; J: TRBJ1-5; CDR3: CASRRGGGLGNQPQHF; DNA: TGTGCCAGCCGCCGAGGGGGGGGCTTAGGCAATCAGCCCCAGCATTTT
size: -; length: 16; D: TRBD1; V: TRBV11-2; J: TRBJ2-1; CDR3: CASSTYRDRSYNEQFF; DNA: TGTGCCAGCAGCACCTACCGGGACAGGTCCTACAATGAGCAGTTCTTC
size: -; length: 18; D: -; V: TRBV5-1; J: TRBJ2-7; CDR3: CASSLGPNGPESSYEQYF; DNA: TGCGCCAGCAGCTTGGGTCCTAATGGCCCCGAGAGCTCCTACGAGCAGTACTTC
size: -; length: 18; D: TRBD1; V: TRBV11-2; J: TRBJ2-5; CDR3: CASSRRIPGQGTGETQYF; DNA: TGTGCCAGCAGCCGACGAATTCCCGGACAGGGTACGGGAGAGACCCAGTACTTC
size: -; length: 14; D: -; V: TRBV5-8; J: TRBJ2-3; CDR3: CASSEGQLKDTQYF; DNA: TGTGCCAGCAGCGAAGGACAACTAAAAGATACGCAGTATTTT
size: few; length: 15; D: -; V: TRBV6-2/TRBV6-3; J: TRBJ1-5; CDR3: CASSYHRDNKGPQHF; DNA: TGTGCCAGCAGTTATCACCGGGACAACAAGGGGCCCCAGCATTTT
size: -; length: 16; D: -; V: TRBV6-5; J: TRBJ1-4; CDR3: CASSFIPFGTNEKLFF; DNA: TGTGCCAGCAGTTTTATACCTTTTGGGACTAATGAAAAACTGTTTTTT